This TCR beta chain is from a study of blood T cells in healthy people across ages. Study at large: The template switching approach captured approximately one barcoded beta molecule for every two T cells. Study results and limitations: Diversity estimated from one million T cells was considered an underestimate.

Points on this clonotype: The antigen is not known.

Sample-barcoded 5' priming and a J-beta primer mix drove a second PCR of roughly 6 to 12 cycles. Via MiXCR, TCRdb re-called the 5' RACE reads, giving one row per CDR3 protein. The data show approximately 400,000 distinct CDR3 sequences, with roughly half seen just once and roughly 51% held by the top ten. Per germline, CDR1 KGHSH and CDR2 LQKENI. Trimming cost V 3 bases and J 3 bases, with 8 bases left between them. The CDR3 loop spans 14 amino acids. Material for sequencing was blood. The gene calls are TRBV18 and TRBJ1-4; no clear D. The receptor was derived from a man between 60 and 70 years old in good health. The CDR3 coding sequence is TGTGCCAGCTCACCCGGAAAGGCTAATGAAAAACTGTTTTTT. It specifies CASSPGKANEKLFF.